One and the same sample provided the 14 T cell receptor beta chains below, sequenced in a study of CD8 T cells in ankylosing spondylitis. MiXCR, applied by TCRdb to the 5' RACE reads, yields one record per CDR3 protein. This table holds hundreds of thousands of distinct CDR3 sequences, approximately 20% found once. The sample comprised blood, either unsorted or a sorted T cell fraction (not recorded which). These receptor sequences come from a male donor with ankylosing spondylitis or in good health (not recorded which).

The rearrangement joins TRBV7-9 to TRBJ2-5; D is undetermined. The V gene lost 1 base and the J gene lost 1 base, with 10 bases spanning the gap. There are 15 residues in the CDR3. Germline V gives CDR1 SEHNR, CDR2 FQNEAQ (reference sequence). The CDR3 loop is CASSLVQSTQETQYF. CDR3 bases: TGTGCCAGCAGCTTAGTCCAAAGCACCCAAGAGACCCAGTACTTC.

This clonotype has ten or more counts. The chain is built from TRBV12-3 or TRBV12-4 and TRBJ1-5; D unclear. The CDR3 is made up of 14 amino acids. Trimming pared 1 base from V and 4 bases from J, leaving 8 bases between. CDR3 DNA sequence: TGTGCCAGCAGTTTAGTGTCGGGGAATCAGCCCCAGCATTTT. Translation gives CASSLVSGNQPQHF.

This clonotype was recorded once. A much larger clone is a single base away; this may be a read error. The chain uses TRBV10-3 and TRBJ2-7, with TRBD2 as a possible D gene (5 bases). This CDR3 contains 12 residues. Germline lookup yields CDR1 ENHRY and CDR2 SYGVKD. This chain's CDR3 is CGISESGYEQYV. The CDR3 region has the DNA TGTGGCATCAGTGAGTCGGGGTACGAGCAGTACGTC.

This clonotype occurred a few times. The V and J genes are TRBV15 and TRBJ2-7; no reliable D call. Looked up from germline, CDR1 is LNHNV and CDR2 is YYDKDF (reference sequence). The CDR3 totals 13 residues. V lost 0 bases, J lost 0 bases, and 3 bases lay in between. The CDR3 protein is CATSRDSSYEQYV. Here the CDR3 DNA reads TGTGCCACCAGCAGAGACAGCTCCTACGAGCAGTACGTC.

V is TRBV27 and J is TRBJ2-3, with TRBD2 matching 8 bases. The CDR3 is made up of 19 amino acids. J gave up 3 bases and V 0 bases, and 14 bases lay outside the gene matches. The V gene's germline CDR1 is MNHEY and CDR2 SMNVEV (reference sequence). The CDR3 nucleotides are TGTGCCAGCAGTTTATCCCTTGTTCTCGTGGCGGGAGGTACAGATACGCAGTATTTT. Its translation is CASSLSLVLVAGGTDTQYF.

V and J are TRBV9 and TRBJ2-3; D is ambiguous. V lost 3 bases, J lost 2 bases, and 16 bases lay in between. Germline CDR1 SGDLS, CDR2 YYNGEE. The CDR3 extends over 16 amino acids. The CDR3 loop is CASSEYPRWLTDTQYF. In DNA form, the CDR3 reads TGTGCCAGCAGCGAGTACCCCAGGTGGCTCACAGATACGCAGTATTTT.

This sequence joins TRBV7-2 and TRBJ2-3; 9 bases agree with TRBD1. The CDR3 runs to 15 residues. Germline V gene sequence: CDR1 SGHTA, CDR2 FQGNSA. V was clipped by 3 bases and J by 1 base; unmatched bases: 2. The CDR3 here is CASSFRTGGTDTQYF. The CDR3 coding sequence is TGTGCCAGCAGCTTCCGGACAGGGGGCACAGATACGCAGTATTTT.

This chain uses TRBV19 with TRBJ2-4; D uncertain. CDR1 LNHDA and CDR2 SQIVND come from the germline V gene (reference sequence). V lost 0 bases and J lost 3, with 9 bases in between. The CDR3 runs to 15 residues. This CDR3 is CASSIEVRLKNIQYF. CDR3 sequence (DNA): TGTGCCAGTAGTATAGAAGTTCGCCTCAAAAACATTCAGTACTTC.

For the CDR3, the DNA is TGTGCCAGCAGCTTACGTCTCCGGGACAGCTATGGCTACACCTTC. Protein: CASSLRLRDSYGYTF. This chain uses TRBV7-2 with TRBJ1-2; TRBD1 matches at 7 bases. There are 15 residues in the CDR3. Germline V gene sequence: CDR1 SGHTA, CDR2 FQGNSA. The ends lost 2 bases at V and 4 bases at J; junction bases unmatched: 7. Filled out from reference TRBV7-2 and TRBJ1-2, the complete variable domain reads GAGVSQSPSNKVTEKGKDVELRCDPISGHTALYWYRQSLGQGLEFLIYFQGNSAPDKSGLPSDRFSAERTGGSVSTLTIQRTQQEDSAVYLCASSLRLRDSYGYTFGSGTRLTVV.

In DNA form, the CDR3 reads TGTGCCAGCTCGCTATCGACCAGGGTGAACACCGGGGAGCTGTTTTTT. Its protein is CASSLSTRVNTGELFF. The chain joins TRBV18 to TRBJ2-2; the D gene is possibly TRBD1 (5 bases). The germline V and J ends were trimmed by 6 bases and 1 base, with 15 bases remaining between them. This CDR3 has 16 amino acids. From germline, CDR1 is KGHSH and CDR2 LQKENI.

Of note for this clonotype: This may be a read error, as it is one base from a much larger clone. The V and J genes are TRBV12-3 or TRBV12-4 and TRBJ2-4; unclear D gene. CDR3 size: 15 residues. The CDR3 region is CTSSRSLTPKNIQYF. DNA for the CDR3: TGTACCAGCAGCAGAAGCCTGACGCCCAAAAACATTCAGTACTTC.

The rearrangement joins TRBV7-9 to TRBJ2-3; D remains unclear. From germline, CDR1 is SEHNR and CDR2 FQNEAQ (reference sequence). The V end was cut by 0 bases, the J end by 4 bases, with 14 bases between. The CDR3 has 16 amino acids. CDR3 amino acids: CASSLAGTTGADTQYF. The CDR3 nucleotides are TGTGCCAGCAGCTTAGCAGGCACCACCGGAGCAGATACGCAGTATTTT. The full variable domain, in which reference TRBV7-9 and TRBJ2-3 provide the parts outside the CDR3, is DTGVSQNPRHKITKRGQNVTFRCDPISEHNRLYWYRQTLGQGPEFLTYFQNEAQLEKSRLLSDRFSAERPKGSFSTLEIQRTEQGDSAMYLCASSLAGTTGADTQYFGPGTRLTVL.

This clonotype has a count of ten or more. This chain links TRBV5-1 with TRBJ2-5, with D perhaps TRBD1 (6 bases). V gave up 4 bases and J gave up 2 bases, with 12 bases separating them. Germline V lookup: CDR1 SGHRS, CDR2 YFSETQ. The CDR3 consists of 14 residues. The CDR3 reads CASSPGTNQETQYF. The CDR3 DNA reads as TGCGCCAGCAGCCCCGGGACAAATCAAGAGACCCAGTACTTC.

The rearrangement joins TRBV5-1 to TRBJ2-1; 9 nucleotides agree with TRBD2. There are 13 residues in the CDR3. Germline CDR1 is SGHRS and CDR2 is YFSETQ. V shed 3 bases, J shed 7 bases, and the junction held 2 bases outside the gene matches. CDR3 loop: CASSSGLANEQFF. CDR3 bases: TGCGCCAGCAGCTCTGGACTAGCGAATGAGCAGTTCTTC.